This paragraph covers one TCR beta chain sequence. Its matching antigen is unknown. The source of the sample is a study of blood T cells in healthy people across ages. Study-level findings and limits: Roughly linearly, TCR beta diversity per million T cells fell as age increased. Higher diversity and more naive CD4+ cells were features of long-lived donors, compared to aged donors. Because sorting was not performed, PBMCs prevented conclusive naive versus antigen-experienced comparison.

About 10 milliliters of peripheral blood were drawn from each donor. Germline V gene data show CDR1 as DFQATT and CDR2 as SNEGSKA (reference sequence). The CDR3 spans 15 residues. V was clipped by 0 bases and J by 7 bases, with 16 bases between them. A second PCR, run for roughly 7 to 11 cycles, used a sample-barcoded 5' primer plus a J-beta primer mix. TCRdb fed the 5' RACE reads into MiXCR, producing one record per CDR3 protein. The sample has around 780,000 distinct CDR3 sequences; around three fifths are singletons. The J gene is TRBJ2-4, the V gene TRBV20-1, with a possible D match to TRBD2 (6 bases). This sequence was found in a man aged 40-49 years in good health. The sample taken for sequencing was blood. The CDR3: CSAREEYLAGNIQYF. The CDR3 DNA follows: TGCAGTGCTAGAGAAGAATACCTGGCGGGGAACATTCAGTACTTC.